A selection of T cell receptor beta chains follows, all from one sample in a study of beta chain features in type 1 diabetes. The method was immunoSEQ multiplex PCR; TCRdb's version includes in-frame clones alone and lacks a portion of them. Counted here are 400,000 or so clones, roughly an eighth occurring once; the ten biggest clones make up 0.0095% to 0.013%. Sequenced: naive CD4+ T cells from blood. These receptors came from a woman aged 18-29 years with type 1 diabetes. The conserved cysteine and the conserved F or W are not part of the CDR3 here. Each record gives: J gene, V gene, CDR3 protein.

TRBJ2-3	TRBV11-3	ASSFNGMTTMDTQY
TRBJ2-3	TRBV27	ASSSASGRRGDTQY
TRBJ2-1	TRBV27	ASRKTGPIPRVEQF
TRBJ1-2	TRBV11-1	ASSHGGYGYT
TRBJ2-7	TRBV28	ASSLAGRIHEQY
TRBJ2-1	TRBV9	ASSPTLQGYEQF
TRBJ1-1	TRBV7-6	ASSPVLNTEAF
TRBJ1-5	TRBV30	AWGTGTGSNQPQH
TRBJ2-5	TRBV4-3	ASSQEASGGETQY
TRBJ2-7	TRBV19	ASSSDRGSEQY
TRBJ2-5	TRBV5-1	ASSLVLAGVQETQY
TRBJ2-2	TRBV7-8	ASSTRDPGELF
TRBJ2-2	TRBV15	ATSRVAPGQGSTGELF
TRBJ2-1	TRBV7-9	ASRPSGNYNEQF
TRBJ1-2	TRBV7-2	ASSLDSYGYT
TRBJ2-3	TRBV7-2	ASSLVRSSTDTQY
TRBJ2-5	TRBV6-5	ASSSDSRRVETQY
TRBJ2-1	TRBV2	AIQRDRSSYNEQF
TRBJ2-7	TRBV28	ASTLTGSSYEQY
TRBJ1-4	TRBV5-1	ASSFDRDEKLF
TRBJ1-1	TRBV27	ASSLTRGVEAF
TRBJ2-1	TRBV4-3	ASSQGTDQSSYNEQF
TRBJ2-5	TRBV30	LGEVGETQY
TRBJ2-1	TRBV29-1	SVPTSGLAGDNEQF
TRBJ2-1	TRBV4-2	ASSPLAGGANEQF
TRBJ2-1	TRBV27	ASLTGTDYNEQF
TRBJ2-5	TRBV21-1	ASSPLGGGDQETQY
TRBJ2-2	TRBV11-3	ASSLRGANTGELF
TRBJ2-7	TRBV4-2	ASSQQRAYEQY
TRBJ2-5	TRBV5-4	ASSLGIRHSPKTQY
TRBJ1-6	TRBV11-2	ASSLGANSPLH
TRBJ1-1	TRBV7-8	ASSPRWRGLLTEAF
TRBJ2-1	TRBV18	ASSTSAGIATYNEQF
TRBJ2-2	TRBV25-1	ATLGGEREFTGELF
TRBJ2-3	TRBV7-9	ASSLYAGTDTQY
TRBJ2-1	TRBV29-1	SVAPQHPALGGEQF
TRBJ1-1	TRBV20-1	SADRRTEAF
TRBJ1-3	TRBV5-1	ASSPWGQADSGNTIY
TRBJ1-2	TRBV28	ASSAGLWDGYT
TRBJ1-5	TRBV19	ASRRSNQPQH
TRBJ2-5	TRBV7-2	ASSADRGGAVTQY
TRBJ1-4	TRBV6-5	ASSLTVTNEKLF
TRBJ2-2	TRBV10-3	AISESTGSGELF
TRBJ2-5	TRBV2	ASSELETQY
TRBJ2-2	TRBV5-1	ASSPGQGGGTGELF